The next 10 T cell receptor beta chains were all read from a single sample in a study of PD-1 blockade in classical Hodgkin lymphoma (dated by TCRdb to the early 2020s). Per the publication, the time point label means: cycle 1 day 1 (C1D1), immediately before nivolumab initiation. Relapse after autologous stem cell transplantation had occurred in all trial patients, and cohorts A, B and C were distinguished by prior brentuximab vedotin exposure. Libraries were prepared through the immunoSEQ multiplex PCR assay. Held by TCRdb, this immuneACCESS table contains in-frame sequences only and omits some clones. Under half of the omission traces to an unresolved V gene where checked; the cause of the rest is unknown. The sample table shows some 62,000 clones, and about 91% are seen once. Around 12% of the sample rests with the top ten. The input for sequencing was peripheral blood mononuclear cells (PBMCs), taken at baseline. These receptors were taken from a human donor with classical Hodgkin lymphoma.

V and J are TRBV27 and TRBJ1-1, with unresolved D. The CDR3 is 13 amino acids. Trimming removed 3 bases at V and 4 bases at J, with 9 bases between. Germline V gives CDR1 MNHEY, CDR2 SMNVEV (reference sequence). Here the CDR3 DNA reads TGTGCCAGCAGTTTTTCTCCTGGCACTGAAGCTTTCTTT. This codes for CASSFSPGTEAFF.

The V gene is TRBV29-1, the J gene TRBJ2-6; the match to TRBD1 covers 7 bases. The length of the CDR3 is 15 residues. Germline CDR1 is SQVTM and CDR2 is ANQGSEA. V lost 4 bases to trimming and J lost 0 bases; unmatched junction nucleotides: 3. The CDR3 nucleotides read TGCAGCGTTGGACAGGGACCCTCTGGGGCCAACGTCCTGACTTTC. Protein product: CSVGQGPSGANVLTF.

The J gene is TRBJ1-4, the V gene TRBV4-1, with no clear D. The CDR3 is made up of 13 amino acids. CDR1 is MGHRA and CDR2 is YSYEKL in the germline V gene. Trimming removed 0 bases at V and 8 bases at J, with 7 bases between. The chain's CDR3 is CASSQDSGEKLFF. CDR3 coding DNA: TGCGCCAGCAGCCAAGATTCGGGGGAAAAACTGTTTTTT.

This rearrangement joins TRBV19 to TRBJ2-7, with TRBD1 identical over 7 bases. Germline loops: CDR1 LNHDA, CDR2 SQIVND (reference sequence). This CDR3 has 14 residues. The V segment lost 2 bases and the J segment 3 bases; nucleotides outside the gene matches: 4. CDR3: CASSIPGQSYEQYF. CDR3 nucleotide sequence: TGTGCCAGTAGTATACCGGGACAGAGCTACGAGCAGTACTTC.

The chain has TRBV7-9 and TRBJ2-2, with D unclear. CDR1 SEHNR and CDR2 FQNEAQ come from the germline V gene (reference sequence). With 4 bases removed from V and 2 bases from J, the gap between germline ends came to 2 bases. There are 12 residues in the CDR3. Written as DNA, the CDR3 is TGTGCCAGCAGCTCCAACACCGGGGAGCTGTTTTTT. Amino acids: CASSSNTGELFF.

The CDR3 sequence is CASSLPDSYEQYF. As DNA, the CDR3 is TGTGCCAGCAGCTTGCCAGATTCCTACGAGCAGTACTTC. This chain uses TRBV5-4 with TRBJ2-7; D unclear. This CDR3 has 13 amino acids. Germline loops: CDR1 SGHNT, CDR2 YYREEE (reference sequence). With 1 base removed from V and 1 base from J, the gap between germline ends came to 6 bases.

The CDR3 is CASSHFRDRGREGEVSQHF. DNA of the CDR3: TGTGCCAGCAGCCATTTCCGGGACAGGGGGCGCGAGGGGGAGGTCAGCCAGCATTTT. The chain links TRBV27 to TRBJ1-5; the match to TRBD1 covers 12 bases. With V trimmed by 6 bases and J by 12 bases, 24 bases remained unmatched. The CDR3 length is 19 residues. CDR1 and CDR2 (germline): MNHEY, SMNVEV (reference sequence).

The CDR3 loop is CASGSTGLPTGGQYF. The CDR3 DNA follows: TGTGCTAGTGGCTCCACGGGACTGCCAACAGGGGGGCAGTATTTT. The V gene is TRBV12-5, the J gene TRBJ2-3, with 8 bases matching TRBD1. The CDR3 has 15 amino acids. In germline, CDR1 is LGHNT, CDR2 FRNRAP. After removal of 6 bases from V and 11 bases from J, the junction contained 16 bases not matched to a gene.

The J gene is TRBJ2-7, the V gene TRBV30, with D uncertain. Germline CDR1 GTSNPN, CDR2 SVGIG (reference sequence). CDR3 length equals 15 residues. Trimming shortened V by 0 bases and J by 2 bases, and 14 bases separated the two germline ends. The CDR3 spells CAWSVTPAWAYEQYF. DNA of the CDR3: TGTGCCTGGAGTGTAACTCCGGCGTGGGCCTACGAGCAGTACTTC.

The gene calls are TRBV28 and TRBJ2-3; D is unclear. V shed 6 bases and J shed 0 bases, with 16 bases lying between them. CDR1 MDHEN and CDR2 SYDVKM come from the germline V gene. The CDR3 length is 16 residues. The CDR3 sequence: CASRFTGWASTDTQYF. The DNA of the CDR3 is TGTGCCAGCAGATTCACTGGATGGGCGAGCACAGATACGCAGTATTTT.